A selection of T cell receptor beta chains follows, all from one sample in a study of post-analysis software for immune sequencing data. TCRdb analysed the PCR reads with MiXCR anew, one entry per CDR3 protein. Seen here are about 200,000 distinct CDR3 sequences, 29% observed once, and the top ten hold less than 4%. Sequencing input: blood. The source is a girl between 2 and 17 years old with multiple sclerosis. CDR3s include the opening cysteine and the closing phenylalanine or tryptophan. Fields, in order: V gene, J gene, D gene, CDR3 length, clone size, CDR3 protein, CDR3 DNA. D genes are given only for firm matches. Expanded clones get a size class; other rows say once, few or many, or leave the size out.

v_gene: TRBV3-1; j_gene: TRBJ2-7; d_gene: -; len: 16; abundance: many; CDR3aa: CASSPSWAGASYEQYF; CDR3nt: TGTGCCAGCAGCCCCTCTTGGGCGGGGGCCTCCTACGAGCAGTACTTC
v_gene: TRBV20-1; j_gene: TRBJ2-7; d_gene: -; len: 11; abundance: many; CDR3aa: CSAAATGEQYF; CDR3nt: TGCAGTGCCGCGGCAACGGGGGAGCAGTACTTC
v_gene: TRBV6-6; j_gene: TRBJ1-4; d_gene: -; len: 14; abundance: -; CDR3aa: CASRFRATNEKLFF; CDR3nt: TGTGCCAGCAGATTCCGTGCAACTAATGAAAAACTGTTTTTT
v_gene: TRBV20-1; j_gene: TRBJ1-5; d_gene: -; len: 16; abundance: many; CDR3aa: CSARDSLTVAPQPQHF; CDR3nt: TGCAGTGCTAGAGATTCACTGACAGTGGCTCCTCAGCCCCAGCATTTT
v_gene: TRBV7-2; j_gene: TRBJ2-3; d_gene: TRBD2; len: 18; abundance: many; CDR3aa: CASSLIRSSGASTDTQYF; CDR3nt: TGTGCCAGCAGCTTAATAAGGAGTAGCGGGGCAAGCACAGATACGCAGTATTTT
v_gene: TRBV20-1; j_gene: TRBJ2-4; d_gene: -; len: 16; abundance: many; CDR3aa: CSATSRGGRSKNIQYF; CDR3nt: TGCAGTGCGACATCAAGGGGCGGCCGGTCCAAAAACATTCAGTACTTC
v_gene: TRBV7-2; j_gene: TRBJ2-1; d_gene: -; len: 13; abundance: many; CDR3aa: CASSLGLGNEQFF; CDR3nt: TGTGCCAGCAGCTTAGGTCTGGGGAATGAGCAGTTCTTC
v_gene: TRBV7-2; j_gene: TRBJ1-5; d_gene: -; len: 15; abundance: -; CDR3aa: CASRTGVYSNQPRHF; CDR3nt: TGTGCCAGCAGGACAGGCGTCTATAGCAATCAGCCCCGGCATTTT
v_gene: TRBV20-1; j_gene: TRBJ2-3; d_gene: TRBD2; len: 15; abundance: -; CDR3aa: CSASDAGGPSDTQYF; CDR3nt: TGCAGTGCTAGCGATGCGGGGGGGCCTTCAGATACGCAGTATTTT
v_gene: TRBV3-1; j_gene: TRBJ2-7; d_gene: -; len: 13; abundance: few; CDR3aa: CASSPQGLNEQYF; CDR3nt: TGTGCCAGCAGCCCTCAGGGGCTCAATGAGCAGTACTTC
v_gene: TRBV5-1; j_gene: TRBJ1-1; d_gene: -; len: 17; abundance: few; CDR3aa: CASSASGPLYGGTEAFF; CDR3nt: TGCGCCAGCAGCGCCTCCGGGCCCTTATACGGAGGCACTGAAGCTTTCTTT
v_gene: TRBV6-2/TRBV6-3; j_gene: TRBJ1-2; d_gene: -; len: 12; abundance: -; CDR3aa: CASRRPNYDYTF; CDR3nt: TGTGCCAGCAGGCGACCTAACTATGACTACACCTTC
v_gene: TRBV20-1; j_gene: TRBJ1-5; d_gene: -; len: 13; abundance: many; CDR3aa: CSARGTGNQPQHF; CDR3nt: TGCAGTGCTAGAGGGACAGGCAATCAGCCCCAGCATTTT
v_gene: TRBV5-1; j_gene: TRBJ2-3; d_gene: -; len: 14; abundance: many; CDR3aa: CASSLSATTDTQYF; CDR3nt: TGCGCCAGCAGCTTATCAGCTACCACAGATACGCAGTATTTT
v_gene: TRBV12-3/TRBV12-4; j_gene: TRBJ2-3; d_gene: TRBD2; len: 15; abundance: -; CDR3aa: CASSGRLADTDTQYF; CDR3nt: TGTGCCAGCAGTGGGCGACTAGCGGACACAGATACGCAGTATTTT
v_gene: TRBV7-9; j_gene: TRBJ1-1; d_gene: -; len: 14; abundance: few; CDR3aa: CASTAPGGGTEAFF; CDR3nt: TGTGCCAGCACTGCCCCGGGCGGCGGCACTGAAGCTTTCTTT
v_gene: TRBV5-1; j_gene: TRBJ2-1; d_gene: -; len: 16; abundance: -; CDR3aa: CASSLDPGAAYNEQFF; CDR3nt: TGCGCCAGCAGCTTGGACCCGGGAGCGGCCTACAATGAGCAGTTCTTC
v_gene: TRBV11-2; j_gene: TRBJ2-2; d_gene: -; len: 15; abundance: -; CDR3aa: CASSVQRPNTGELFF; CDR3nt: TGTGCCAGCAGCGTACAACGGCCTAACACCGGGGAGCTGTTTTTT
v_gene: TRBV12-3/TRBV12-4; j_gene: TRBJ2-1; d_gene: -; len: 14; abundance: many; CDR3aa: CASTRGALVNEQFF; CDR3nt: TGTGCCAGCACCCGGGGGGCCTTGGTCAATGAGCAGTTCTTC
v_gene: TRBV19; j_gene: TRBJ2-7; d_gene: TRBD1; len: 16; abundance: few; CDR3aa: CASSPSSGQSSYEQYF; CDR3nt: TGTGCCAGTAGCCCCTCTTCGGGACAGAGCTCCTACGAGCAGTACTTC
v_gene: TRBV29-1; j_gene: TRBJ1-1; d_gene: -; len: 15; abundance: few; CDR3aa: CSVAPGQRMNTEAFF; CDR3nt: TGCAGCGTTGCCCCAGGCCAGCGAATGAACACTGAAGCTTTCTTT
v_gene: TRBV7-9; j_gene: TRBJ1-5; d_gene: TRBD1; len: 15; abundance: many; CDR3aa: CASSLAGGSNQPQHF; CDR3nt: TGTGCCAGCAGTTTGGCAGGGGGCTCTAACCAGCCCCAGCATTTT
v_gene: TRBV20-1; j_gene: TRBJ1-3; d_gene: -; len: 15; abundance: -; CDR3aa: CSARDSQYGGNTIYF; CDR3nt: TGCAGTGCTAGAGACAGCCAGTATGGGGGAAACACCATATATTTT
v_gene: TRBV6-5; j_gene: TRBJ1-5; d_gene: -; len: 14; abundance: -; CDR3aa: CASSPSTDYQPQHF; CDR3nt: TGTGCCAGCAGTCCATCGACAGATTATCAGCCCCAGCATTTT
v_gene: TRBV7-2; j_gene: TRBJ2-7; d_gene: TRBD2; len: 15; abundance: many; CDR3aa: CASSLRAGDSYEQYF; CDR3nt: TGTGCCAGCAGCTTACGGGCGGGGGACTCCTACGAGCAGTACTTC
v_gene: TRBV5-1; j_gene: TRBJ2-5; d_gene: TRBD2; len: 16; abundance: many; CDR3aa: CASTREGTIRQETQYF; CDR3nt: TGCGCCAGCACCCGAGAAGGGACTATAAGACAAGAGACCCAGTACTTC
v_gene: TRBV7-4; j_gene: TRBJ2-5; d_gene: TRBD1; len: 17; abundance: many; CDR3aa: CASSLGGTGRNQETQYF; CDR3nt: TGTGCCAGCAGCCTAGGTGGGACAGGGCGGAACCAAGAGACCCAGTACTTC
v_gene: TRBV27; j_gene: TRBJ2-7; d_gene: TRBD1; len: 13; abundance: many; CDR3aa: CVGSGTGGYEQYF; CDR3nt: TGTGTTGGTTCCGGGACAGGGGGATACGAGCAGTACTTC
v_gene: TRBV2; j_gene: TRBJ2-1; d_gene: TRBD2; len: 16; abundance: few; CDR3aa: CASSEGTSGSYNEQFF; CDR3nt: TGTGCCAGCAGTGAAGGGACTAGCGGTTCCTACAATGAGCAGTTCTTC
v_gene: TRBV10-3; j_gene: TRBJ2-1; d_gene: -; len: 14; abundance: few; CDR3aa: CAISEPRIDNEQFF; CDR3nt: TGTGCCATCAGTGAGCCCCGAATAGACAATGAGCAGTTCTTC
v_gene: TRBV20-1; j_gene: TRBJ1-1; d_gene: -; len: 10; abundance: -; CDR3aa: CSATSTEAFF; CDR3nt: TGCAGTGCTACGTCCACTGAAGCTTTCTTT
v_gene: TRBV5-1; j_gene: TRBJ2-1; d_gene: -; len: 13; abundance: many; CDR3aa: CASSLSGGTEEFF; CDR3nt: TGCGCCAGCAGCTTAAGTGGGGGGACGGAGGAGTTCTTC
v_gene: TRBV20-1; j_gene: TRBJ2-7; d_gene: -; len: 11; abundance: many; CDR3aa: CSAEGSYEQYF; CDR3nt: TGCAGTGCGGAAGGTTCCTACGAGCAGTACTTC
v_gene: TRBV28; j_gene: TRBJ2-7; d_gene: TRBD1; len: 17; abundance: -; CDR3aa: CASRLSNRGTTGCEQYF; CDR3nt: TGTGCCAGCAGGCTCTCCAACAGGGGTACAACAGGATGCGAGCAGTACTTC
v_gene: TRBV12-3/TRBV12-4; j_gene: TRBJ2-3; d_gene: -; len: 15; abundance: many; CDR3aa: CASSLTQGRTDTQYF; CDR3nt: TGTGCCAGCAGTTTAACGCAGGGTCGCACAGATACGCAGTATTTT
v_gene: TRBV27; j_gene: TRBJ1-2; d_gene: TRBD1; len: 13; abundance: few; CDR3aa: CASSHGQGGSYTF; CDR3nt: TGTGCCAGCAGCCATGGACAGGGCGGGAGCTACACCTTC
v_gene: TRBV6-5; j_gene: TRBJ2-7; d_gene: TRBD2; len: 15; abundance: -; CDR3aa: CASTEWGGGSYEQYF; CDR3nt: TGTGCCAGCACCGAGTGGGGCGGGGGATCCTACGAGCAGTACTTC
v_gene: TRBV20-1; j_gene: TRBJ1-1; d_gene: -; len: 14; abundance: few; CDR3aa: CSARVGGPNTEAFF; CDR3nt: TGCAGTGCTAGAGTAGGTGGGCCAAACACTGAAGCTTTCTTT
v_gene: TRBV14; j_gene: TRBJ2-3; d_gene: -; len: 12; abundance: -; CDR3aa: CASGRVTDTQYF; CDR3nt: TGTGCCAGCGGCAGGGTCACAGATACGCAGTATTTT
v_gene: TRBV7-3; j_gene: TRBJ2-1; d_gene: TRBD2; len: 16; abundance: -; CDR3aa: CASSLSSGGFYNEQFF; CDR3nt: TGTGCCAGCAGCTTATCCAGCGGGGGGTTCTACAATGAGCAGTTCTTC
v_gene: TRBV12-3/TRBV12-4; j_gene: TRBJ2-1; d_gene: -; len: 12; abundance: few; CDR3aa: CASSPLANEQFF; CDR3nt: TGTGCCAGCAGCCCCTTGGCTAATGAGCAGTTCTTC
v_gene: TRBV5-1; j_gene: TRBJ1-1; d_gene: -; len: 14; abundance: -; CDR3aa: CASSRLGAVGEAFF; CDR3nt: TGCGCCAGCAGCCGACTGGGGGCCGTAGGTGAAGCTTTCTTT
v_gene: TRBV24-1; j_gene: TRBJ1-2; d_gene: -; len: 12; abundance: -; CDR3aa: CATSDPYYGYTF; CDR3nt: TGTGCCACCAGTGATCCCTACTATGGCTACACCTTC
v_gene: TRBV28; j_gene: TRBJ2-7; d_gene: -; len: 11; abundance: -; CDR3aa: CATGKRHEQYF; CDR3nt: TGTGCCACCGGGAAACGACACGAGCAGTACTTC
v_gene: TRBV5-1; j_gene: TRBJ2-1; d_gene: -; len: 13; abundance: few; CDR3aa: CASSLGETTAQFF; CDR3nt: TGCGCCAGCAGCTTGGGGGAGACTACGGCGCAGTTCTTC
v_gene: TRBV7-8; j_gene: TRBJ2-1; d_gene: -; len: 14; abundance: -; CDR3aa: CASSLGVLYNEQFF; CDR3nt: TGTGCCAGCAGCTTAGGGGTTTTATACAATGAGCAGTTCTTC
v_gene: TRBV5-1; j_gene: TRBJ1-2; d_gene: -; len: 16; abundance: few; CDR3aa: CASSTGVGGHGYGYTF; CDR3nt: TGCGCCAGCAGCACCGGAGTAGGGGGGCACGGCTATGGCTACACCTTC
v_gene: TRBV6-2/TRBV6-3; j_gene: TRBJ2-7; d_gene: -; len: 13; abundance: few; CDR3aa: CASSYSGYYEQYF; CDR3nt: TGTGCCAGCAGTTACAGCGGCTACTACGAGCAGTACTTC
v_gene: TRBV6-5; j_gene: TRBJ2-7; d_gene: TRBD1; len: 12; abundance: once; CDR3aa: CASSGQAGRQYF; CDR3nt: TGTGCCAGCAGTGGACAGGCCGGTAGGCAGTACTTC
v_gene: TRBV11-2; j_gene: TRBJ2-7; d_gene: -; len: 15; abundance: many; CDR3aa: CASSFADRSSYEQYF; CDR3nt: TGTGCCAGCAGCTTTGCGGACCGTTCCTCCTACGAGCAGTACTTC
v_gene: TRBV6-5; j_gene: TRBJ1-6; d_gene: TRBD1; len: 14; abundance: -; CDR3aa: CASSHGQGKSPLHF; CDR3nt: TGTGCCAGCAGCCACGGACAGGGGAAATCACCCCTCCACTTT